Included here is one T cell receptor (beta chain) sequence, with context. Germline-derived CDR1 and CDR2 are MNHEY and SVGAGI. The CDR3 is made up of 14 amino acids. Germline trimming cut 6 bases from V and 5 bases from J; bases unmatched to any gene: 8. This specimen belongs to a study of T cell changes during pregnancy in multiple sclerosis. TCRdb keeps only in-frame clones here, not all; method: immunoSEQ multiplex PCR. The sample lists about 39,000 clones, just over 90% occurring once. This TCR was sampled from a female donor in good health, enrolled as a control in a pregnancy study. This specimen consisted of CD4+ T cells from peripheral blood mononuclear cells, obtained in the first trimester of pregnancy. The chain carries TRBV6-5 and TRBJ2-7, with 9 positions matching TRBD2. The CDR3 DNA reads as TGTGCCAGCAGCCGGACTAGCGTTGCAAACGAGCAGTACTTC. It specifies CASSRTSVANEQYF.